This T cell receptor beta chain was sequenced for a study of monozygotic twins with inflammatory bowel disease. The CDR3 contains 19 residues. Germline-derived CDR1 and CDR2 are SGHDT and YYEEEE. In the case of this clonotype: Its antigen is as yet unknown.

After re-calling the 5' RACE reads, TCRdb lists one entry per CDR3 protein, DNA absent. The listing contains 300,000 to 350,000 distinct CDR3 sequences. General observations from the study: No separation of different T cell subtypes was possible.

The sample consisted of blood. The J gene is TRBJ2-2, the V gene TRBV5-6; TCRdb returns TRBD2, unconfirmable since there is no DNA. This sequence was found in a human donor with ulcerative colitis or Crohn's disease, or a healthy co-twin of an affected twin (not recorded which). CDR3 in amino acids: CASSSELRWTSGNTGELFF.